This T cell receptor (beta chain) derives from a study of radiation and T cells in renal cell carcinoma (TCRdb year 2020). With respect to the entire study: Samples were obtained from a clinical trial, in which 15 Gy stereotactic body radiation therapy was delivered to primary renal cell carcinomas and nephrectomy was performed 4 weeks later. In total, approximately 53 samples, comprising 26 tumors and some 27 peripheral blood samples, were subjected to TCR beta sequencing. Across all 50 or so samples, under 5,000,000 unique CDR3 nucleotide sequences, encoding about 3,000,000 unique CDR3 amino acid sequences, were identified. On the study overall, not on this receptor specifically: Effects of radiation dose or scheduling on the TCR repertoire could not be addressed with the single-armed trial design. Because no pretreatment tumor biopsies were available, whether clonotypes were present in the tumor at baseline could not be determined. Changes in the blood repertoire were not tracked past 4 weeks after treatment. In blood, the top tumor clonotypes increased from baseline to 2 weeks after radiation and then shrank by 4 weeks, which suggests a temporary expansion of tumor-resident clones.

As regards this clone: What antigen it recognizes has not been identified. No qualities accompany the bases; no much larger clone lies one base away.

Per the germline V gene (reference sequence), LNHDA is the CDR1 and SQIVND is the CDR2. V is cut by 9 bases and J by 2 bases, and the space between the germline ends is 20 bases. The CDR3 holds 15 amino acids from the cysteine to the phenylalanine. Only CDR3 DNA remains: 45 bases, in frame from the first base. TCR beta libraries were generated from genomic DNA with the immunoSEQ kit, following the manufacturer's recommendations. For library preparation, a first multiplex PCR was performed with proprietary primers, followed by a second PCR in which unique barcodes were added, and bead cleanups were performed after each round. Each sample batch included a kit-provided positive control reaction and a negative control reaction. The final libraries were assessed on an Agilent 4200 TapeStation D1000 ScreenTape, pooled by volume, and quantified by qPCR. Sequencing was performed on an Illumina NextSeq500 with a MidOutput 150-cycle cartridge, and 156 Read1 and 15 Index1 cycles were run with kit custom primers. The pooled library was loaded at 0.75 to 1 pM, and roughly 20% PhiX control was spiked in. Regarding the original processing steps: Vendor-processed data were analyzed in R, and a clonotype was defined as all T cells sharing the same CDR3 nucleotide sequence. For clone abundance analyses, frequencies were normalized to the 10,000 most abundant clones per sample. Before analysis, public T cell clones were removed, and these numbered fewer than six per sample on average. Tumor-enriched and baseline blood-enriched clonotypes were defined by at least a 32-fold difference in abundance between compartments. Clonotypes expanded or contracted between blood time points were identified with a beta-binomial differential abundance model. Similarity between tumor and blood repertoires was quantified using the Baroni-Urbani and Buser coefficient, and groups were compared with two-tailed Wilcoxon tests in R. What TCRdb holds here is the immuneACCESS table cut down to in-frame rearrangements. Part of the clones is not present; checked against another copy, under half of the missing clones reflect an unresolved V gene, and the others are unexplained. D and trimming come from the DNA, and the V and J calls and clone size come from that table. The sample includes 120,000 or so clones, with more than 75% observed a single time. The ten largest make up approximately 6% of the sample.

The time point label of this sample denotes: blood 2 weeks post-SBRT. Explained via the paper, the treatment or condition label denotes: 15 Gy SBRT to primary tumor, nephrectomy 4 weeks later. To follow tumor-enriched clonotypes, serial peripheral blood was collected from radiation-treated patients at baseline and at 2 weeks and 4 weeks after SBRT. All patients had renal cell carcinoma with clear cell pathology. Genomic DNA for TCR sequencing was prepared using the QIAamp DNA Blood Mini Kit (Qiagen). Samples were included in the analyses only if all quality control checks were passed. The clonotype was recovered from a woman aged 70-85 years with renal cell carcinoma. The material was blood, obtained from a patient whose treatment included radiotherapy and nephrectomy. The chain is encoded by TRBV19 joined to TRBJ2-7; the D gene is perhaps TRBD2, from 5 matching bases. The CDR3 protein is CASQVGRQPTYEQYF. In nucleotide form, the sequence is TGTGCCAGCCAAGTGGGGAGACAACCTACCTACGAGCAGTACTTC.